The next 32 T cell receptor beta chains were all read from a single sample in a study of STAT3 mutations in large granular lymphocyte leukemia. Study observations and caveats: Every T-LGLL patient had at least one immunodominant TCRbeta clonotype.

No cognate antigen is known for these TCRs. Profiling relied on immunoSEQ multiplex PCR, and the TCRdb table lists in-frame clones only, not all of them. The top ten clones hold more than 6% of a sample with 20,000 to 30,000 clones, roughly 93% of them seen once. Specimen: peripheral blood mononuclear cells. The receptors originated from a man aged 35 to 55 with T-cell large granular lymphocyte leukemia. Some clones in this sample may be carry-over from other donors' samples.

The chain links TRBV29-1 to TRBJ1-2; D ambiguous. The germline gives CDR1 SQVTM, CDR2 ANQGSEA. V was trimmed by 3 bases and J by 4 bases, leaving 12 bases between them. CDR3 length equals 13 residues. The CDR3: CSVEGLSLYGYTF. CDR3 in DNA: TGCAGCGTTGAGGGCCTCAGCCTCTATGGCTACACCTTC.

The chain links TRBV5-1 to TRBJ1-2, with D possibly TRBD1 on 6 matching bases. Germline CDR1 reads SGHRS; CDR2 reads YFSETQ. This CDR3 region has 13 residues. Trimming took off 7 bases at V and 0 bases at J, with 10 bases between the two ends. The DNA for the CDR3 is TGCGCCAGCGGACAGAGTACTAACTATGGCTACACCTTC. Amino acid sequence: CASGQSTNYGYTF.

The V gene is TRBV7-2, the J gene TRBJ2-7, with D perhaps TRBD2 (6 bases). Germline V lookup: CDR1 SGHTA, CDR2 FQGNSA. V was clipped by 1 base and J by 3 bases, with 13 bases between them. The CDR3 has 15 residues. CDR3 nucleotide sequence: TGTGCCAGCAGCTTAGGGTTAGCGGAACACTACGAGCAGTACTTC. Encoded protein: CASSLGLAEHYEQYF.

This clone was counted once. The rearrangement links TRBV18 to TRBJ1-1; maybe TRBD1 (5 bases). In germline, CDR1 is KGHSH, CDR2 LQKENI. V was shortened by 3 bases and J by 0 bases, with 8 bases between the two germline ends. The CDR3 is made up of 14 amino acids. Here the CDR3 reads CASSPDIMNTEAFF. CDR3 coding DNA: TGTGCCAGCTCACCGGACATTATGAACACTGAAGCTTTCTTT.

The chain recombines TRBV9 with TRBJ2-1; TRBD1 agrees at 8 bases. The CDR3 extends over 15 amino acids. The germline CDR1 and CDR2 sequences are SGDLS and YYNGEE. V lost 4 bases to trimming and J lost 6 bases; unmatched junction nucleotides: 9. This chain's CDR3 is CASSPRQGSGNEQFF. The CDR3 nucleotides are TGTGCCAGCAGCCCCCGACAGGGGTCGGGCAATGAGCAGTTCTTC.

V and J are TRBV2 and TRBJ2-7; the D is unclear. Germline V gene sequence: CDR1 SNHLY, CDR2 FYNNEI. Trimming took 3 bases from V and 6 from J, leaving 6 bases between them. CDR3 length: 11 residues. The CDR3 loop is CASSDGSEQYF. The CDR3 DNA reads TGTGCCAGCAGTGACGGCTCCGAGCAGTACTTC.

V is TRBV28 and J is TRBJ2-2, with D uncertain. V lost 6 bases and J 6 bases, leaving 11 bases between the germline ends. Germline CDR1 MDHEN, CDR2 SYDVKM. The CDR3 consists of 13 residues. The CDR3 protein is CASRPGSPGELFF. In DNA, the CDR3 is TGTGCCAGCAGGCCGGGTTCCCCCGGGGAGCTGTTTTTT. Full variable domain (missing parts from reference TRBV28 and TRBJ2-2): DVKVTQSSRYLVKRTGEKVFLECVQDMDHENMFWYRQDPGLGLRLIYFSYDVKMKEKGDIPEGYSVSREKKERFSLILESASTNQTSMYLCASRPGSPGELFFGEGSRLTVL.

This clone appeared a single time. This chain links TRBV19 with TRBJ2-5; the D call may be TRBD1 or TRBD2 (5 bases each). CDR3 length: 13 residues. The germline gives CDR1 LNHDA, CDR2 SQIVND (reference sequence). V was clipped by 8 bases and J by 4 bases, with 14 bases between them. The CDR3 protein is CASQRGPGETQYF. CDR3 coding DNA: TGTGCCAGTCAGAGGGGACCGGGAGAGACCCAGTACTTC.

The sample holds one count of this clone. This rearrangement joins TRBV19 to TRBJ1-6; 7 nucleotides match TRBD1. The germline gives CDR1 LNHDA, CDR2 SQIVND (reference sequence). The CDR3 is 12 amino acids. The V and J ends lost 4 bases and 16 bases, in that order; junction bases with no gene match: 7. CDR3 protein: CASSNTGTALHF. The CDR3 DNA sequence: TGTGCCAGTAGTAACACCGGGACAGCTCTCCACTTT. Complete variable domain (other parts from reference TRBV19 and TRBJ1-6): DGGITQSPKYLFRKEGQNVTLSCEQNLNHDAMYWYRQDPGQGLRLIYYSQIVNDFQKGDIAEGYSVSREKKESFPLTVTSAQKNPTAFYLCASSNTGTALHFGNGTRLTVT.

The CDR3 nucleotides are TGTGCCAGCTCACCGCGATACGGGACGGAGTATGGCTACACCTTC. The encoded protein is CASSPRYGTEYGYTF. The rearrangement joins TRBV18 to TRBJ1-2; tentative D call: TRBD1 (5 bases). CDR3 length equals 15 residues. V lost 3 bases and J lost 5, with 16 bases in between. The V gene's germline CDR1 is KGHSH and CDR2 LQKENI.

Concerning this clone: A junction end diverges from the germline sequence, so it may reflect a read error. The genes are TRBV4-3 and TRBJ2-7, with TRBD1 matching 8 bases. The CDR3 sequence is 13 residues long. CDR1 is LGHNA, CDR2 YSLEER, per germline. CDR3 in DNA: TGCGCCAGCAGCCAAGAGATAGGGACAGGCGACAACTTC. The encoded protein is CASSQEIGTGDNF.

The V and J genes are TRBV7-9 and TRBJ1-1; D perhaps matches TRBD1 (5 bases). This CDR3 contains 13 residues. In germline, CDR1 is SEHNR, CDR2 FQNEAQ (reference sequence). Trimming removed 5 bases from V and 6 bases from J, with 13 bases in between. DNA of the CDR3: TGTGCCAGCAGCCCTTATAGGGGTTCTGAAGCTTTCTTT. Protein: CASSPYRGSEAFF.

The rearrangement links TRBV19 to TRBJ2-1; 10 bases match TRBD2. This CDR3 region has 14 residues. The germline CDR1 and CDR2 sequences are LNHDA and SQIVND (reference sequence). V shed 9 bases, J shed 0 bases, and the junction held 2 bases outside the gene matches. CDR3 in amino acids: CASKRGGSYNEQFF. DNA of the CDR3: TGTGCCAGCAAGCGGGGGGGCTCCTACAATGAGCAGTTCTTC. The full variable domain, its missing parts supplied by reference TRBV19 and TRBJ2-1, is DGGITQSPKYLFRKEGQNVTLSCEQNLNHDAMYWYRQDPGQGLRLIYYSQIVNDFQKGDIAEGYSVSREKKESFPLTVTSAQKNPTAFYLCASKRGGSYNEQFFGPGTRLTVL.

The CDR3: CASSGTQGGEGNTIYF. In DNA form, the CDR3 reads TGTGCCAGCAGTGGTACCCAGGGGGGTGAAGGAAACACCATATATTTT. V gene TRBV9 combines with J gene TRBJ1-3; 7 positions agree with TRBD1. Germline values: CDR1 SGDLS, CDR2 YYNGEE. J lost 4 bases, V lost 5 bases, and 12 bases had no gene match. The CDR3 length is 16 residues. Combining the CDR3 with reference TRBV9 and TRBJ1-3 gives the whole variable domain DSGVTQTPKHLITATGQRVTLRCSPRSGDLSVYWYQQSLDQGLQFLIQYYNGEERAKGNILERFSAQQFPDLHSELNLSSLELGDSALYFCASSGTQGGEGNTIYFGEGSWLTVV.

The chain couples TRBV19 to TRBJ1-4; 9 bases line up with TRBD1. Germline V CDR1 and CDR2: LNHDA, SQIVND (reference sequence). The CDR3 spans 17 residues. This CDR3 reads CVTSEGTGIATNEKLFF. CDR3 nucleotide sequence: TGTGTCACCTCCGAAGGGACAGGGATAGCAACTAATGAAAAACTGTTTTTT. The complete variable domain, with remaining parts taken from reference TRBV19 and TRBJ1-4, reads DGGITQSPKYLFRKEGQNVTLSCEQNLNHDAMYWYRQDPGQGLRLIYYSQIVNDFQKGDIAEGYSVSREKKESFPLTVTSAQKNPTAFYLCVTSEGTGIATNEKLFFGSGTQLSVL.

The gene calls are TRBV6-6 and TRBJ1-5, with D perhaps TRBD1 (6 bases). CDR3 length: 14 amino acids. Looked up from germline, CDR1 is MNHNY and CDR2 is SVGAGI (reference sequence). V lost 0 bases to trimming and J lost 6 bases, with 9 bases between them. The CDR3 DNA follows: TGTGCCAGCAGTTACTCGACAGGTTTTCAGCCCCAGCATTTT. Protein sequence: CASSYSTGFQPQHF.

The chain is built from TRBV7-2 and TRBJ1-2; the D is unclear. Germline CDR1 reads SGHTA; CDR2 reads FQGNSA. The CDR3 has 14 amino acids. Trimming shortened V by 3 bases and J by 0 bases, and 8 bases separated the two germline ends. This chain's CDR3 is CASSFDGTNYGYTF. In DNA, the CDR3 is TGTGCCAGCAGCTTTGATGGTACTAACTATGGCTACACCTTC.

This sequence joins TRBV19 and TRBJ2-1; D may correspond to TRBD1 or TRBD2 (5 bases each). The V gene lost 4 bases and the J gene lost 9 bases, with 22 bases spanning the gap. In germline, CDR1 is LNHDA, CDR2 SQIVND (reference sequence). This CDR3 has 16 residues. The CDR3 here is CASSTGRAGTRGEQFF. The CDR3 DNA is TGTGCCAGTAGTACCGGGCGGGCAGGGACGAGGGGTGAGCAGTTCTTC.

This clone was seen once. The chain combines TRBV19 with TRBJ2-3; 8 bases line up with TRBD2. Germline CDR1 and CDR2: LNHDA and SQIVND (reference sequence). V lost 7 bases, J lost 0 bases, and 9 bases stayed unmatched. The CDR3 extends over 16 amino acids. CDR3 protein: CASKAGGPSSTDTQYF. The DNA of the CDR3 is TGTGCCAGTAAGGCGGGGGGCCCCTCTAGCACAGATACGCAGTATTTT.

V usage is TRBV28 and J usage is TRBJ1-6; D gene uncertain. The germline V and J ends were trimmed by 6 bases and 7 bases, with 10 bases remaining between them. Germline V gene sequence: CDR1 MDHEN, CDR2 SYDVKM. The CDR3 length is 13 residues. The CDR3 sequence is CASRATNNSPLHF. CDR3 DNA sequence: TGTGCCAGCAGGGCAACGAACAATTCACCCCTCCACTTT.

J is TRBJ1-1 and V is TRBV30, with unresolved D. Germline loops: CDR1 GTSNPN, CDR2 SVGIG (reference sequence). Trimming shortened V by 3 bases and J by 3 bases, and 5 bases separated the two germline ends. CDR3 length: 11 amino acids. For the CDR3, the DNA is TGTGCCTGGAGGTCCCACACTGAAGCTTTCTTT. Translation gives CAWRSHTEAFF.

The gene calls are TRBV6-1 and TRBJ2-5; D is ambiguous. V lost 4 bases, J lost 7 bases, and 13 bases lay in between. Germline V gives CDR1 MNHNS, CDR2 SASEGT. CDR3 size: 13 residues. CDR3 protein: CASSVSQTRTQYF. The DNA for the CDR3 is TGTGCCAGCAGTGTAAGCCAAACCCGGACCCAGTACTTC.

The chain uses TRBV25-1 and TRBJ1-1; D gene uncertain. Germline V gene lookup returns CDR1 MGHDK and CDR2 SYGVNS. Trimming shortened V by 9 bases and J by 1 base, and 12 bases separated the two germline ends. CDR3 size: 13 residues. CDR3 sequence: CASSLTANTEAFF. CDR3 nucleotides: TGTGCCAGTTCCCTGACCGCGAACACTGAAGCTTTCTTT. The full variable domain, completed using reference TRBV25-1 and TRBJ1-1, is EADIYQTPRYLVIGTGKKITLECSQTMGHDKMYWYQQDPGMELHLIHYSYGVNSTEKGDLSSESTVSRIRTEHFPLTLESARPSHTSQYLCASSLTANTEAFFGQGTRLTVV.

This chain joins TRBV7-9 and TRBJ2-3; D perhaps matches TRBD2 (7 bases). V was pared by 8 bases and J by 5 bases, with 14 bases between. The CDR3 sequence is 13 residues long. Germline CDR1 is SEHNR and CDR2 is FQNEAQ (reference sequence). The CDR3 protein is CASPLGGEDTQYF. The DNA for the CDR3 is TGTGCCAGCCCCTTAGGGGGGGAAGATACGCAGTATTTT.

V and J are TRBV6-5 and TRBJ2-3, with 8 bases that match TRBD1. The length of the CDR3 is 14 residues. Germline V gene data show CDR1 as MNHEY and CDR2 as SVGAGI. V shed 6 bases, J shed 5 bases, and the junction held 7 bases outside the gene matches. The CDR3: CASRPGGAEDTQYF. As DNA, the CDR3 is TGTGCCAGCAGACCAGGGGGCGCCGAAGATACGCAGTATTTT.

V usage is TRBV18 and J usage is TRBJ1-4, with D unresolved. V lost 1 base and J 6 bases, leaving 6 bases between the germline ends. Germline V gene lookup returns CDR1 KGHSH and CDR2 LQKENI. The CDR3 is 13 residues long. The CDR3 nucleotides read TGTGCCAGCTCACCACAGGGTGATGAAAAACTGTTTTTT. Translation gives CASSPQGDEKLFF.

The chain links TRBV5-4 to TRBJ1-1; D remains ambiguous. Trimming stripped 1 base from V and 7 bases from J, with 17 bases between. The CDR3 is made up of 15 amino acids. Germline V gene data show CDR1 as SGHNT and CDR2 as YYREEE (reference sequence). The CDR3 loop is CASSLTVRGAREAFF. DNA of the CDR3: TGTGCCAGCAGCTTGACGGTTCGGGGAGCCCGTGAAGCTTTCTTT.

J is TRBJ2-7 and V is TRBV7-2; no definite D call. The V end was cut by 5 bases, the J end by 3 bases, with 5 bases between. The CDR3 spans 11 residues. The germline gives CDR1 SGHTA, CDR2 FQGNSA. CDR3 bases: TGTGCCAGCAGCCTCAGCTACGAGCAGTACTTC. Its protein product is CASSLSYEQYF.

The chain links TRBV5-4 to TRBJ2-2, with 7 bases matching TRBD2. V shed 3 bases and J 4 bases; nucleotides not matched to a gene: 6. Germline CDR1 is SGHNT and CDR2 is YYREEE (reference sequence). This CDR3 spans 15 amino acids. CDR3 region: CASSSGGVGTGELFF. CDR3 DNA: TGTGCCAGCAGCTCTGGGGGGGTTGGCACCGGGGAGCTGTTTTTT.

As DNA, the CDR3 is TGTGCCAGCGGAACAGGGGGCGGTCGGGAGACCCAGTACTTC. It specifies CASGTGGGRETQYF. V usage is TRBV11-2 and J usage is TRBJ2-5; 9 positions agree with TRBD1. This CDR3 comprises 14 residues. Trimming cost V 8 bases and J 5 bases; bases outside gene matches: 9. The germline CDR1 and CDR2 sequences are SGHAT and FQNNGV.

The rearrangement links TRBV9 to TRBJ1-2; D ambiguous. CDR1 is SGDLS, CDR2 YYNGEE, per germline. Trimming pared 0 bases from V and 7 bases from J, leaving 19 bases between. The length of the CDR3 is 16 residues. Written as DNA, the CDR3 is TGTGCCAGCAGCGTAGCCAGAGTGGGGTCCATGAGTGGCTACACCTTC. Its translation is CASSVARVGSMSGYTF.

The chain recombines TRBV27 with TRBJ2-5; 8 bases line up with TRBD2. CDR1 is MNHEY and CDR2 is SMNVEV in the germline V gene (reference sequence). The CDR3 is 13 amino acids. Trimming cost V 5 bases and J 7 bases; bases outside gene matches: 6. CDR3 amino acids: CASSKVSGGTQYF. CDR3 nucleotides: TGTGCCAGCAGTAAGGTCAGCGGGGGGACCCAGTACTTC.